These 23 T cell receptor beta chains share one sample of origin, sequenced in a study of neurological immune-mediated disorders. TCRdb reprocessed the 5' RACE reads with MiXCR, giving one entry per CDR3 protein. The sample comprises about 62,000 distinct CDR3 sequences, 3% to 4% of which are singletons, and around 2.2% rests with the top ten. The specimen was PBMCs. The source of these receptors is a woman aged 45-60 years with multiple sclerosis.

This clonotype was counted many times. CDR3: CASSLRLAGGETQYF. The CDR3, as DNA: TGTGCCAGCAGTCTTAGACTAGCAGGTGGAGAGACCCAGTACTTC. The J gene is TRBJ2-5, the V gene TRBV7-2; TRBD2 agrees at 7 bases. V shed 6 bases, J shed 4 bases, and the junction held 11 bases outside the gene matches. Germline CDR1 and CDR2: SGHTA and FQGNSA. This CDR3 region has 15 residues.

This clonotype was counted ten times or more. The genes are TRBV20-1 and TRBJ2-3; 8 nucleotides align to TRBD2. Per germline, CDR1 DFQATT and CDR2 SNEGSKA (reference sequence). The junction had 10 bases not matched to a gene; V was cut back by 0 bases and J by 2 bases. The CDR3 runs to 17 residues. CDR3: CSARDGREDPHTDTQYF. CDR3 sequence (DNA): TGCAGTGCTAGAGATGGGCGGGAGGATCCCCACACAGATACGCAGTATTTT.

This clonotype has a count of ten or more. The rearrangement links TRBV5-4 to TRBJ2-7; D is unclear. The ends were cut back, 4 bases at V and 2 bases at J, with 13 bases in the middle. The CDR3 is 14 residues long. Germline CDR1 reads SGHNT; CDR2 reads YYREEE (reference sequence). Here the CDR3 DNA reads TGTGCCAGCAGCCCCAGACGGGCCCCCTACGAGCAGTACTTC. Translating it yields CASSPRRAPYEQYF.

This clonotype was counted ten times or more. This rearrangement joins TRBV27 to TRBJ2-1; either TRBD1 or TRBD2 may fit D (5 bases each). Germline-derived CDR1 and CDR2 are MNHEY and SMNVEV (reference sequence). The CDR3 contains 13 residues. Trimming removed 10 bases from V and 2 bases from J, with 12 bases in between. CDR3 region: CATRGRAYNEQFF. The CDR3 DNA reads as TGTGCCACCCGGGGCAGGGCCTACAATGAGCAGTTCTTC.

The table lists this clonotype with many counts. For the CDR3, the DNA is TGTGCCAGCAGCTCGGCGGGAGAACAAGAGACCCAGTACTTC. It yields the protein CASSSAGEQETQYF. The V gene is TRBV5-6, the J gene TRBJ2-5; 7 bases are a match to TRBD2. The V and J ends lost 3 bases and 2 bases, in that order; junction bases with no gene match: 4. This CDR3 comprises 14 residues. Germline V gene data show CDR1 as SGHDT and CDR2 as YYEEEE.

Many counts were recorded for this clonotype. This chain joins TRBV7-9 and TRBJ1-3, with D possibly TRBD1 on 5 matching bases. V lost 5 bases to trimming and J lost 2 bases, with 19 bases between them. The CDR3 has 17 amino acids. The germline V gene encodes CDR1 SEHNR and CDR2 FQNEAQ (reference sequence). The CDR3 nucleotides read TGTGCCAGCAGCGAGAGGGTCGGGACGGGAGCTGGAAACACCATATATTTT. This gives the protein CASSERVGTGAGNTIYF.

This clonotype was picked up a small number of times. The chain is built from TRBV2 and TRBJ2-3; D may be TRBD2 (7 bases). With 3 bases removed from V and 2 bases from J, the gap between germline ends came to 12 bases. The germline CDR1 and CDR2 sequences are SNHLY and FYNNEI. CDR3 length: 15 residues. This chain's CDR3 is CASSEGGPHTDTQYF. The CDR3 region has the DNA TGTGCCAGCAGTGAGGGGGGGCCCCACACAGATACGCAGTATTTT. Full variable domain (rest looked up from reference TRBV2 and TRBJ2-3): EPEVTQTPSHQVTQMGQEVILRCVPISNHLYFYWYRQILGQKVEFLVSFYNNEISEKSEIFDDQFSVERPDGSNFTLKIRSTKLEDSAMYFCASSEGGPHTDTQYFGPGTRLTVL.

The table lists this clonotype with a few counts. V is TRBV12-3 or TRBV12-4 and J is TRBJ1-1; D is unclear. This CDR3 spans 15 amino acids. V was clipped by 5 bases and J by 2 bases, with 15 bases between them. CDR3 amino acids: CASSPPGKGNTEAFF. In DNA form, the CDR3 reads TGTGCCAGCAGTCCGCCGGGAAAGGGCAACACTGAAGCTTTCTTT.

By share, this clonotype ranks as medium-sized. V usage is TRBV20-1 and J usage is TRBJ1-1; TRBD1 might be the D (6 bases). The V end lost 1 base, the J end lost 2 bases, and 8 bases lay between the germline ends. This CDR3 comprises 13 residues. In germline, CDR1 is DFQATT, CDR2 SNEGSKA (reference sequence). The CDR3 DNA reads as TGCAGTGCTAGAGCAGGGGTTAACACTGAAGCTTTCTTT. Translated: CSARAGVNTEAFF.

This clonotype was counted ten times or more. The V call is TRBV12-3 or TRBV12-4, the J call TRBJ2-2; TRBD2 might be the D (6 bases). V lost 5 bases and J lost 7, with 14 bases in between. The CDR3 totals 14 residues. CDR3 bases: TGTGCCAGCAGTCCACGGCGGGAACGCGGGGAGCTGTTTTTT. This codes for CASSPRRERGELFF.

As DNA, the CDR3 is TGTGCCAGCAGTTTAACAACAGCGAACACAGATACGCAGTATTTT. Protein: CASSLTTANTDTQYF. The V call is TRBV12-3 or TRBV12-4, the J call TRBJ2-3; D is uncertain. Deletions cut 2 bases from V and 2 bases from J, with 11 bases between. CDR3 length equals 15 residues.

Worth noting for this clonotype: The CDR3 does not close with the conserved phenylalanine or tryptophan, likely indicating a read error. The V call is TRBV7-2, the J call TRBJ1-2; D is unresolved. Trimming left V 5 bases short and J 6 bases short, with 13 bases between. This CDR3 region has 13 residues. The V gene's germline CDR1 is SGHTA and CDR2 FQGNSA. The CDR3 DNA reads TGTGCCAGCAGCCCAAAGGGTCTGAATGGCTACACCTAC. As protein: CASSPKGLNGYTY.

Ten or more counts support this clonotype. The chain joins TRBV29-1 to TRBJ1-1; possible D gene TRBD1, 6 bases. Per germline, CDR1 SQVTM and CDR2 ANQGSEA. V gave up 6 bases and J gave up 5 bases, with 16 bases separating them. The CDR3 extends over 13 amino acids. The CDR3 here is CSVADTGKTEAFF. The CDR3 DNA reads TGCAGCGTCGCCGATACAGGGAAAACTGAAGCTTTCTTT.

This clonotype was recorded many times. The chain combines TRBV15 with TRBJ1-1; D call uncertain. Germline CDR1 and CDR2: LNHNV and YYDKDF (reference sequence). This CDR3 region has 14 residues. The germline V and J ends were trimmed by 0 bases and 1 base, with 6 bases remaining between them. CDR3 sequence: CATSRDKQNTEAFF. DNA for the CDR3: TGTGCCACCAGCAGAGATAAACAGAACACTGAAGCTTTCTTT. The variable domain in full, with the rest retrieved from reference TRBV15 and TRBJ1-1, is DAMVIQNPRYQVTQFGKPVTLSCSQTLNHNVMYWYQQKSSQAPKLLFHYYDKDFNNEADTPDNFQSRRPNTSFCFLDIRSPGLGDTAMYLCATSRDKQNTEAFFGQGTRLTVV.

This clonotype was recorded a few times. The chain has TRBV19 and TRBJ1-5; 8 bases fit TRBD1. Per germline, CDR1 LNHDA and CDR2 SQIVND (reference sequence). This CDR3 contains 13 residues. V shed 6 bases and J 4 bases; nucleotides not matched to a gene: 2. CDR3 nucleotides: TGTGCCAGTAGCGGGGACAGGAATCAGCCCCAGCATTTT. This encodes CASSGDRNQPQHF.

This clonotype was counted ten times or more. The rearrangement links TRBV6-2 or TRBV6-3 to TRBJ1-2, with D unresolved. The CDR3 extends over 13 amino acids. Germline V gene sequence: CDR1 MNHEY, CDR2 SVGEGT. Trimming shortened V by 0 bases and J by 8 bases, and 10 bases separated the two germline ends. The CDR3 nucleotides read TGTGCCAGCAGTTACTCGAGAGGAAACGGCTACACCTTC. This translates into CASSYSRGNGYTF.

This clonotype occurred a few times. This chain uses TRBV4-2 with TRBJ2-1, with 10 bases matching TRBD2. With 4 bases clipped from V and 6 bases from J, the junction kept 3 bases outside the gene matches. The CDR3 length is 14 residues. Per germline, CDR1 LGHNA and CDR2 YNFKEQ. The CDR3, as DNA: TGTGCCAGCAGCCCTGAGCGGGAGGGCAATGAGCAGTTCTTC. It yields the protein CASSPEREGNEQFF.

The table lists this clonotype with many counts. This rearrangement joins TRBV6-1 to TRBJ2-7, with a weak D call TRBD2 (6 bases). The CDR3 covers 15 residues. In germline, CDR1 is MNHNS, CDR2 SASEGT. Trimming pared 4 bases from V and 4 bases from J, leaving 17 bases between. The CDR3 bases are TGTGCCAGCAGTGCCTCCACCGGGACTCCTTACGAGCAGTACTTC. Translated: CASSASTGTPYEQYF.

This clonotype was recorded at least ten times. The rearrangement links TRBV20-1 to TRBJ2-5, with 11 bases aligning to TRBD2. The CDR3 spans 16 residues. V gave up 6 bases and J gave up 0 bases; unmatched junction bases: 9. The germline CDR1 and CDR2 sequences are DFQATT and SNEGSKA (reference sequence). CDR3 nucleotides: TGCAGTGCCCGACTAGCGGGAAGGGGAAACCAAGAGACCCAGTACTTC. This gives the protein CSARLAGRGNQETQYF.

This clonotype was found many times. This sequence joins TRBV5-5 and TRBJ2-2, with 7 bases matching TRBD1. Germline trimming cut 0 bases from V and 0 bases from J; bases unmatched to any gene: 2. Germline-derived CDR1 and CDR2 are SGHKS and YYEKEE (reference sequence). CDR3 length: 16 amino acids. CDR3 amino acids: CASSLEGTANTGELFF. As DNA, the CDR3 is TGTGCCAGCAGCTTGGAGGGGACAGCGAACACCGGGGAGCTGTTTTTT.

The chain couples TRBV5-1 to TRBJ2-7, with D perhaps matching TRBD1 or TRBD2 (6 bases each). Trimming left V 0 bases short and J 5 bases short, with 18 bases between. CDR1 and CDR2 (germline): SGHRS, YFSETQ. The length of the CDR3 is 16 residues. Written as DNA, the CDR3 is TGCGCCAGCAGCTTGGATAGGGGGAGGTATCGGGACGAGCAGTACTTC. Translation gives CASSLDRGRYRDEQYF.

The chain combines TRBV20-1 with TRBJ2-7; 7 bases match TRBD2. CDR3 length: 13 amino acids. Germline loops: CDR1 DFQATT, CDR2 SNEGSKA (reference sequence). Trimming removed 6 bases from V and 1 base from J; junction bases left unmatched: 6. The CDR3 reads CSAQSGNSYEQYF. The CDR3 DNA reads TGCAGTGCCCAAAGCGGGAATTCCTACGAGCAGTACTTC.

This clonotype came up many times. This sequence joins TRBV20-1 and TRBJ2-1, with D perhaps matching TRBD1 (5 bases). V dropped 4 bases and J dropped 9 bases, with 16 bases sitting between them. This CDR3 has 13 residues. Germline CDR1 reads DFQATT; CDR2 reads SNEGSKA (reference sequence). The CDR3 protein is CSAIDQGIAEQFF. DNA for the CDR3: TGCAGTGCTATCGACCAGGGAATAGCTGAGCAGTTCTTC.